One T cell receptor beta chain is described in this entry. The data are from a study of T-cell memory formation after mild COVID-19. Germline V gene lookup returns CDR1 SGHKS and CDR2 YYEKEE (reference sequence). Deletions cut 4 bases from V and 3 bases from J, with 20 bases between. The CDR3 has 16 amino acids. Each CDR3 protein gets one entry after TCRdb re-called the 5' RACE reads with MiXCR. In the table there are a few hundred thousand distinct CDR3 sequences, roughly a quarter of which are singletons. The specimen sequenced was PBMCs or a T cell subset sorted from them (not recorded which). The TCR sequence derives from an adult woman who had mild COVID-19 (a few samples of this study predate the infection). Cell type and time point are not known. This chain uses TRBV5-5 with TRBJ2-7, with unresolved D. CDR3 region: CASSLRLLSPLYEQYF. The CDR3 region has the DNA TGTGCCAGCAGCCTTCGGTTGCTGTCCCCACTCTACGAGCAGTACTTC.